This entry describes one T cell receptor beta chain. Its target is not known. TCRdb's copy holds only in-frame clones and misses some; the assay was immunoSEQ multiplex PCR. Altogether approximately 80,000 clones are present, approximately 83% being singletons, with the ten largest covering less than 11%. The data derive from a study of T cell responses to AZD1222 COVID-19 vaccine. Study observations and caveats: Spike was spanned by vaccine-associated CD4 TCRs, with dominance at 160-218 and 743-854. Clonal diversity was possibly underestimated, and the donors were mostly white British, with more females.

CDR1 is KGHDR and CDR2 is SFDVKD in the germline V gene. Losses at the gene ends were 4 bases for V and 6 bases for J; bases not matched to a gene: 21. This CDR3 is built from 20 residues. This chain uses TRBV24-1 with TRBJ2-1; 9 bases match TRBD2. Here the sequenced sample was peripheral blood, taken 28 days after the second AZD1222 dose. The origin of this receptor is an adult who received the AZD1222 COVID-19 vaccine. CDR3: CATSDQRQDQPGLAGNEQFF. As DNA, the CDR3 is TGTGCCACCAGTGACCAAAGACAGGACCAACCGGGACTAGCTGGCAATGAGCAGTTCTTC.